These 14 T cell receptor beta chains share one sample of origin, sequenced in a study of T-cell memory formation after mild COVID-19. MiXCR, applied by TCRdb to the 5' RACE reads, yields one record per CDR3 protein. The sample has 150,000 to 200,000 distinct CDR3 sequences, approximately 10% seen once. Sequencing was done on a sample of PBMCs or a T cell subset sorted from them (not recorded which). The receptors were gathered from a man aged 18 to 30 who had mild COVID-19 (a few samples of this study predate the infection). Cell type and time point are not known.

This clonotype was seen more than once but under ten times. The genes are TRBV7-9 and TRBJ1-1; 8 bases agree with TRBD1. Trimming at V came to 5 bases and at J to 7 bases, leaving 6 bases not matched to a gene. The CDR3 is made up of 13 amino acids. Germline V gene sequence: CDR1 SEHNR, CDR2 FQNEAQ (reference sequence). CDR3 in amino acids: CASSRTGSREAFF. The CDR3 DNA reads TGTGCCAGCAGCCGGACAGGGTCCCGTGAAGCTTTCTTT.

The table lists this clonotype with a few counts. The V call is TRBV7-9, the J call TRBJ1-1; no reliable D call. Deletions cut 5 bases from V and 1 base from J, with 14 bases between. The CDR3 contains 15 residues. The germline CDR1 and CDR2 sequences are SEHNR and FQNEAQ (reference sequence). This CDR3 is CASSPHNSGNTEAFF. In nucleotides, the CDR3 is TGTGCCAGCAGCCCTCATAATAGCGGGAACACTGAAGCTTTCTTT.

This clonotype was seen at least ten times. The V and J genes are TRBV6-2 or TRBV6-3 and TRBJ2-5, with D unresolved. This CDR3 comprises 12 residues. In germline, CDR1 is MNHEY, CDR2 SVGEGT. Trimming took off 6 bases at V and 4 bases at J, with 9 bases between the two ends. CDR3 amino acids: CASSRERETQYF. The CDR3 DNA is TGTGCCAGCAGCCGCGAGCGAGAGACCCAGTACTTC.

The rearrangement joins TRBV5-4 to TRBJ1-2; 7 bases are shared with TRBD1. Germline CDR1 reads SGHNT; CDR2 reads YYREEE (reference sequence). This CDR3 comprises 14 residues. Losses at the gene ends were 1 base for V and 9 bases for J; bases not matched to a gene: 9. This chain's CDR3 is CASSLSGTAYRYTF. The CDR3 DNA is TGTGCCAGCAGCTTGTCCGGGACAGCCTACCGCTACACCTTC.

The genes are TRBV6-1 and TRBJ2-3, with 7 bases lining up with TRBD1. Germline V gene sequence: CDR1 MNHNS, CDR2 SASEGT. Trimming at V came to 3 bases and at J to 4 bases, leaving 4 bases not matched to a gene. CDR3 length: 14 amino acids. CDR3 sequence: CASSDRQGPDTQYF. The CDR3 nucleotides read TGTGCCAGCAGTGATCGACAGGGCCCAGATACGCAGTATTTT.

This clonotype was found a few times. CDR3 loop: CASSEASSSYEQYF. The CDR3 DNA sequence: TGTGCCAGCAGTGAGGCTTCTAGCTCCTACGAGCAGTACTTC. This sequence joins TRBV25-1 and TRBJ2-7; no definite D call. V lost 3 bases and J 0 bases, leaving 9 bases between the germline ends. CDR1 MGHDK and CDR2 SYGVNS come from the germline V gene. The CDR3 runs 14 residues.

The sample holds many counts of this clonotype. The rearrangement uses TRBV5-1 and TRBJ2-4; D is ambiguous. This CDR3 has 13 amino acids. The germline gives CDR1 SGHRS, CDR2 YFSETQ. V lost 3 bases to trimming and J lost 8 bases, with 12 bases between them. The CDR3 region is CASSYPGDDIQYF. The CDR3 DNA follows: TGCGCCAGCAGCTATCCTGGTGATGACATTCAGTACTTC.

The chain has TRBV5-6 and TRBJ2-7; TRBD1 matches at 7 bases. Germline values: CDR1 SGHDT, CDR2 YYEEEE. The length of the CDR3 is 18 residues. V gave up 5 bases and J gave up 0 bases; unmatched junction bases: 17. CDR3 region: CASRGRIRDRESSYEQYF. The CDR3 DNA reads TGTGCCAGCAGGGGCCGCATCCGGGACAGAGAAAGCTCCTACGAGCAGTACTTC.

The V and J genes are TRBV2 and TRBJ2-1; a weak D match, TRBD1 (6 bases). V lost 0 bases and J 3 bases, leaving 9 bases between the germline ends. This CDR3 contains 15 residues. The germline V gene encodes CDR1 SNHLY and CDR2 FYNNEI. The CDR3 spells CASSEAGANYNEQFF. CDR3 nucleotides: TGTGCCAGCAGTGAAGCGGGGGCCAACTACAATGAGCAGTTCTTC.

At least ten counts were recorded for this clonotype. The rearrangement links TRBV7-2 to TRBJ2-1, with 9 bases identical to TRBD2. Looked up from germline, CDR1 is SGHTA and CDR2 is FQGNSA. The CDR3 extends over 16 amino acids. V lost 4 bases to trimming and J lost 4 bases; unmatched junction nucleotides: 8. CDR3: CASSSNHLAGYNEQFF. The CDR3 coding sequence is TGTGCCAGCAGCTCGAACCACCTAGCGGGATACAATGAGCAGTTCTTC. Drawing the rest from reference TRBV7-2 and TRBJ2-1, the complete variable domain is GAGVSQSPSNKVTEKGKDVELRCDPISGHTALYWYRQSLGQGLEFLIYFQGNSAPDKSGLPSDRFSAERTGGSVSTLTIQRTQQEDSAVYLCASSSNHLAGYNEQFFGPGTRLTVL.

CDR3: CAINRGSGELFF. The CDR3 bases are TGTGCCATAAACAGGGGGTCCGGGGAGCTGTTTTTT. The chain has TRBV7-9 and TRBJ2-2; 8 bases line up with TRBD1. The CDR3 has 12 amino acids. The junction had 4 bases not matched to a gene; V was cut back by 10 bases and J by 6 bases. From germline, CDR1 is SEHNR and CDR2 FQNEAQ (reference sequence). The variable domain in full, with the rest retrieved from reference TRBV7-9 and TRBJ2-2, is DTGVSQNPRHKITKRGQNVTFRCDPISEHNRLYWYRQTLGQGPEFLTYFQNEAQLEKSRLLSDRFSAERPKGSFSTLEIQRTEQGDSAMYLCAINRGSGELFFGEGSRLTVL.

The rearrangement joins TRBV5-4 to TRBJ2-1; D may be TRBD1 (6 bases). The V and J ends lost 4 bases and 4 bases respectively, with 15 bases between them. Germline V gives CDR1 SGHNT, CDR2 YYREEE (reference sequence). CDR3 length: 15 residues. The CDR3 loop reads CASSPNRAGYNEQFF. In DNA form, the CDR3 reads TGTGCCAGCAGCCCCAACAGGGCCGGATACAATGAGCAGTTCTTC.

V gene TRBV7-9 combines with J gene TRBJ1-1; 7 bases align to TRBD1. Trimming took 5 bases from V and 5 from J; bases not matched to a gene: 5. Germline values: CDR1 SEHNR, CDR2 FQNEAQ (reference sequence). This CDR3 spans 13 amino acids. Here the CDR3 reads CASSPGGLTEAFF. DNA of the CDR3: TGTGCCAGCAGCCCAGGGGGTTTGACTGAAGCTTTCTTT. The whole variable domain, filled in from reference TRBV7-9 and TRBJ1-1, reads DTGVSQNPRHKITKRGQNVTFRCDPISEHNRLYWYRQTLGQGPEFLTYFQNEAQLEKSRLLSDRFSAERPKGSFSTLEIQRTEQGDSAMYLCASSPGGLTEAFFGQGTRLTVV.

This clonotype was counted only a few times. The chain couples TRBV5-1 to TRBJ2-4; D is ambiguous. Trimming left V 0 bases short and J 6 bases short, with 4 bases between. There are 12 residues in the CDR3. Germline loops: CDR1 SGHRS, CDR2 YFSETQ. CDR3: CASSLEGNIQYF. In DNA form, the CDR3 reads TGCGCCAGCAGCTTGGAAGGAAACATTCAGTACTTC.